This entry concerns a single T cell receptor (beta chain). Its specificity is not known. Germline values: CDR1 SGDLS, CDR2 YYNGEE. This CDR3 spans 14 amino acids. With V trimmed by 0 bases and J by 3 bases, 3 bases remained unmatched. The data stem from a study of beta chain features in type 1 diabetes. Points from the study as a whole: All four CD4+ subsets from Type 1 diabetes patients carried moderately but significantly shorter TCRB CDR3s.

The isolated RNA, all of it, was reverse transcribed, so expressed TCRB transcripts were what got sequenced. The assay was immunoSEQ multiplex PCR, and TCRdb's table has in-frame clones only and misses some. Here the sample spans a few hundred thousand clones, 9.6% being singletons. The clonotype originates from a man younger than 45 with type 1 diabetes. The specimen sequenced was central memory CD4+ T cells from blood. The chain couples TRBV9 to TRBJ2-7, with 7 bases lining up with TRBD2. CDR3 sequence reads: CASSVGLADYEQYF. The DNA of the CDR3 is TGTGCCAGCAGCGTAGGCCTAGCGGACTACGAGCAGTACTTC.